This T cell receptor beta chain was obtained from a study of Graves' ophthalmopathy and Graves' hyperthyroidism. Of note for this clonotype: Possible read error: a much larger clone is one base away.

The germline V gene encodes CDR1 SGDLS and CDR2 YYNGEE. This CDR3 region has 15 residues. V trimming: 0 bases; J trimming: 2 bases; junction bases outside the gene matches: 3. Amplifying from RNA transcripts, the study obtained TCR beta CDR3 regions. Investigators did first-round RT-PCR with HTBI primers, then second-round multiplex PCR. TCRdb independently ran MiXCR on the multiplex PCR reads; one entry per CDR3 protein. The repertoire holds over a million distinct CDR3 sequences, with 36% as singletons. The sample taken for sequencing was peripheral blood or thyroid tissue (not recorded which). This chain connects TRBV9 to TRBJ2-7, with TRBD2 identical over 9 bases. The clonotype comes from an adult man with Graves' hyperthyroidism. CDR3 residues: CASSVGSSGTYEQYF. DNA for the CDR3: TGTGCCAGCAGCGTAGGGTCTAGCGGGACCTACGAGCAGTACTTC.